This T cell receptor beta chain was profiled in a study of CD8+CD57+ T cells in acquired aplastic anemia. Broader study findings: Patients and controls shared nearly 30 CD8+ CDR3 sequences, highly expressed in patients. Statistical testing detected no significant gap in CD8+ Simpson's diversity between patients and controls.

For sequencing, patients were chosen who had shown expansion of CD8+CD57+ cells by flow cytometry. This clonotype came up a few times. As yet, its antigen is unknown. Profiling of TCR beta VDJ combinations and CDR3 sequences used genomic DNA as template. TCRdb recomputed calls from the reads with MiXCR, one row per CDR3 protein. Among fewer than 200,000 distinct CDR3 sequences listed, roughly 48% were seen once. The CDR3 is 16 residues long. V shed 5 bases and J 7 bases; nucleotides not matched to a gene: 16. CDR1 and CDR2 from the germline V gene are SGHVS and FQNEAQ. This rearrangement joins TRBV7-8 to TRBJ2-7, with 8 bases lining up with TRBD2. This clonotype was obtained from a human donor with aplastic anemia. Sequenced input: sorted CD4+, CD8+, or CD8+CD57+ T cells (not recorded which) from PBMCs. Here the CDR3 reads CASSPFEVGGASEQYF. CDR3 nucleotides: TGTGCCAGCAGCCCGTTCGAGGTCGGGGGGGCCTCGGAGCAGTACTTC.